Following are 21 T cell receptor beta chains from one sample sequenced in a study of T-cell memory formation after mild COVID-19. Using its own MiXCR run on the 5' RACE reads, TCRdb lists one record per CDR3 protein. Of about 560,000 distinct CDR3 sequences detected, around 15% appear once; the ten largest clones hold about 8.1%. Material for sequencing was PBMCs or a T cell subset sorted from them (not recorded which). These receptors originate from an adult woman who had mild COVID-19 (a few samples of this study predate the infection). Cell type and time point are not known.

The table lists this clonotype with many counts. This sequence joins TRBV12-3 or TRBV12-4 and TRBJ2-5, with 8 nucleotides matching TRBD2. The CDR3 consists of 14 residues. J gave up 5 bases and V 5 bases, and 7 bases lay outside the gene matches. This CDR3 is CASSLREGHETQYF. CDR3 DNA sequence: TGTGCCAGCAGTCTACGGGAGGGCCATGAGACCCAGTACTTC.

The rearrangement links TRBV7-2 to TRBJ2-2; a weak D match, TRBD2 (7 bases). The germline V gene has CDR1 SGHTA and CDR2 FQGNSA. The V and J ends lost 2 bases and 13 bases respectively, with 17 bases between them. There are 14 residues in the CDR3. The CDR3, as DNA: TGTGCCAGCAGCTTAAAGGGGGGGCCATCTGGGCTGTTTTTT. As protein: CASSLKGGPSGLFF.

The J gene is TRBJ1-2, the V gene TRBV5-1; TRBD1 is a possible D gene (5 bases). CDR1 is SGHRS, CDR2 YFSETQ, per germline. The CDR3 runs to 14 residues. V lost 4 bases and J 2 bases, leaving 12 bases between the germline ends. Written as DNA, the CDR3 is TGCGCCAGCAGCCTAACGACAGTGAACTATGGCTACACCTTC. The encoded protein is CASSLTTVNYGYTF.

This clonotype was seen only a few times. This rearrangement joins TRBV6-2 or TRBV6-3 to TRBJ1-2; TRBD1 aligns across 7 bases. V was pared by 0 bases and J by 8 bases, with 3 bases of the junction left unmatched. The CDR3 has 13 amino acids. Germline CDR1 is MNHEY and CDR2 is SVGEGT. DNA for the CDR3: TGTGCCAGCAGTTACTCGACAGGGATCGGCTACACCTTC. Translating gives CASSYSTGIGYTF.

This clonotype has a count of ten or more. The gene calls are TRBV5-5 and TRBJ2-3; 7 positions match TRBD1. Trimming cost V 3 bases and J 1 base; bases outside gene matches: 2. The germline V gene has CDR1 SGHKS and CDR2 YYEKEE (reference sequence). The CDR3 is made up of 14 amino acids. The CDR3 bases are TGTGCCAGCAGCTACGACAGGGGCACAGATACGCAGTATTTT. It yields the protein CASSYDRGTDTQYF.

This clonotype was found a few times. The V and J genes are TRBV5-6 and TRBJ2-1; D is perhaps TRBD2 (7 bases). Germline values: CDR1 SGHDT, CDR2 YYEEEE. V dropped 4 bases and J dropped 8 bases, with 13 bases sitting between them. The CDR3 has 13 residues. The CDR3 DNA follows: TGTGCCAGCAGCCGGGGGGCCCCCCATGAGCAGTTCTTC. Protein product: CASSRGAPHEQFF.

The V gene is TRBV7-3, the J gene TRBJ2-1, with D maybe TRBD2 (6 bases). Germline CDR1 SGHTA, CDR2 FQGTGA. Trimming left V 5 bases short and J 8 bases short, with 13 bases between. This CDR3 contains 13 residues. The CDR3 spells CASSPGVGDEQFF. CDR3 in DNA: TGTGCCAGCAGCCCGGGAGTAGGGGATGAGCAGTTCTTC.

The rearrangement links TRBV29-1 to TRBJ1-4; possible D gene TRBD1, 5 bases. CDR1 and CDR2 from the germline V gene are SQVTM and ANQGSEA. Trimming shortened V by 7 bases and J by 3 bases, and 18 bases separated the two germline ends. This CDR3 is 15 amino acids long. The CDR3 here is CSAADGRVANEKLFF. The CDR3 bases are TGCAGCGCAGCGGACGGCAGGGTTGCTAATGAAAAACTGTTTTTT.

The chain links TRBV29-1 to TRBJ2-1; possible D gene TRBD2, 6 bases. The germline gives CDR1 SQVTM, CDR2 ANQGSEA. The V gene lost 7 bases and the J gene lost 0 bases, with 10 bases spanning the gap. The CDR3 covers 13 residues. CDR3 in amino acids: CSAQGGSYNEQFF. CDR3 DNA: TGCAGCGCGCAGGGAGGCTCCTACAATGAGCAGTTCTTC.

The CDR3 loop reads CASSPPGSANNEQFF. The DNA of the CDR3 is TGTGCCAGCTCACCGCCGGGGTCGGCGAACAATGAGCAGTTCTTC. V is TRBV18 and J is TRBJ2-1; perhaps TRBD2 as D (5 bases). Germline V gives CDR1 KGHSH, CDR2 LQKENI. The CDR3 loop spans 15 amino acids. V gave up 3 bases and J gave up 5 bases, with 14 bases separating them.

CDR3: CASSSDRVSPQFF. CDR3 in DNA: TGTGCCAGCAGCTCCGACAGGGTCTCCCCACAGTTCTTC. V and J are TRBV7-3 and TRBJ2-1, with TRBD1 matching over 7 bases. CDR3 length: 13 residues. Germline V lookup: CDR1 SGHTA, CDR2 FQGTGA. J was trimmed by 13 bases and V by 4 bases; bases with no gene match: 10.

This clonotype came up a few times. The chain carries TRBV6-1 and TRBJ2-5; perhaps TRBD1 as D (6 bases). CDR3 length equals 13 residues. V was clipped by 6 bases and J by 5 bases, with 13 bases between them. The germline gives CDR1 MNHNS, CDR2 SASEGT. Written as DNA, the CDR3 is TGTGCCAGCAGACAGGGCGGTAGGGAGACCCAGTACTTC. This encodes CASRQGGRETQYF.

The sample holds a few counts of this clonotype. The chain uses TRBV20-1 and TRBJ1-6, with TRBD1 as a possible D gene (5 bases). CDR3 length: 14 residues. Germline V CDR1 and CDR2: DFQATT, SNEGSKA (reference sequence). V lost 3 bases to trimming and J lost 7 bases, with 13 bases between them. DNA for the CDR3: TGCAGTGCTAGGGTCCAGGGAGGGAATTCACCCCTCCACTTT. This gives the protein CSARVQGGNSPLHF.

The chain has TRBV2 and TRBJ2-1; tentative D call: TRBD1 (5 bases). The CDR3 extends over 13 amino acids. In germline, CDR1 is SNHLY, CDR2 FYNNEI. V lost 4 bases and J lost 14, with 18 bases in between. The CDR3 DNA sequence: TGTGCCAGCAGTGGTTGGCAGGGTGTTGTGGAGTTCTTC. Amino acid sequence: CASSGWQGVVEFF.

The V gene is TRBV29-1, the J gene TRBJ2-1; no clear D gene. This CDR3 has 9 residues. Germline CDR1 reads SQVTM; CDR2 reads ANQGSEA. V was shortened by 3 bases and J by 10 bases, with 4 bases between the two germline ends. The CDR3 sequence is CSVDSEQFF. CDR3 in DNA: TGCAGCGTTGACTCCGAGCAGTTCTTC.

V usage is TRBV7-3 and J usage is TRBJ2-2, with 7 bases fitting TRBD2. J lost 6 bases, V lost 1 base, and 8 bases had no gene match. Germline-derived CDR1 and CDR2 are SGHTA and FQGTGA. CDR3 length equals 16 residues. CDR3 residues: CASSLSGAGVAGELFF. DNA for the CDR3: TGTGCCAGCAGCTTAAGTGGGGCGGGAGTCGCCGGGGAGCTGTTTTTT.

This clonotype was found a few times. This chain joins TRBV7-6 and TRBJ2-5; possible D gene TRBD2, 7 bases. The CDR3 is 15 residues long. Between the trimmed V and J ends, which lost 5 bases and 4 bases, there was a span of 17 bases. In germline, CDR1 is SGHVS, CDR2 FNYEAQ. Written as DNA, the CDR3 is TGTGCCAGCAGCGCGAGGGGAGGGACACGAGAGACCCAGTACTTC. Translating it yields CASSARGGTRETQYF.

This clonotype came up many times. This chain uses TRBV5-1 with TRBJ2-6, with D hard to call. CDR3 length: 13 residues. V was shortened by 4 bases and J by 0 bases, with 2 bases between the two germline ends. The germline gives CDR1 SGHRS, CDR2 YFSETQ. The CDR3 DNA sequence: TGCGCCAGCAGCGTCTCTGGGGCCAACGTCCTGACTTTC. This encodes CASSVSGANVLTF. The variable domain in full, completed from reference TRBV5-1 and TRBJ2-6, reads KAGVTQTPRYLIKTRGQQVTLSCSPISGHRSVSWYQQTPGQGLQFLFEYFSETQRNKGNFPGRFSGRQFSNSRSEMNVSTLELGDSALYLCASSVSGANVLTFGAGSRLTVL.

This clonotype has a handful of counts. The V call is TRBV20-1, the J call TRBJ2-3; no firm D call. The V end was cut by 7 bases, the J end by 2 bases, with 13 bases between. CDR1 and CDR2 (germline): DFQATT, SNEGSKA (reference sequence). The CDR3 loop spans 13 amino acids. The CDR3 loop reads CSVPLSHTDTQYF. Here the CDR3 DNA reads TGCAGTGTTCCACTAAGTCACACAGATACGCAGTATTTT.

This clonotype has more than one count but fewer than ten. CDR3 nucleotide sequence: TGTGCCAGTAGTATTGGCAGGAATAACTATGGCTACACCTTC. Residues: CASSIGRNNYGYTF. The J gene is TRBJ1-2, the V gene TRBV19, with unresolved D. V gave up 3 bases and J gave up 1 base, with 9 bases separating them. The CDR3 length is 14 residues. The germline CDR1 and CDR2 sequences are LNHDA and SQIVND (reference sequence).

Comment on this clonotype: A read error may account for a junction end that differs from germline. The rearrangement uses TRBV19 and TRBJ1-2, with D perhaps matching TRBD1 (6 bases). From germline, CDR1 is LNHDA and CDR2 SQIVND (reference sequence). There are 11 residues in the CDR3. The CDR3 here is CASSITGRYDF. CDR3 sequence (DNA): TGTGCCAGTAGTATCACAGGGCGGTACGACTTC.